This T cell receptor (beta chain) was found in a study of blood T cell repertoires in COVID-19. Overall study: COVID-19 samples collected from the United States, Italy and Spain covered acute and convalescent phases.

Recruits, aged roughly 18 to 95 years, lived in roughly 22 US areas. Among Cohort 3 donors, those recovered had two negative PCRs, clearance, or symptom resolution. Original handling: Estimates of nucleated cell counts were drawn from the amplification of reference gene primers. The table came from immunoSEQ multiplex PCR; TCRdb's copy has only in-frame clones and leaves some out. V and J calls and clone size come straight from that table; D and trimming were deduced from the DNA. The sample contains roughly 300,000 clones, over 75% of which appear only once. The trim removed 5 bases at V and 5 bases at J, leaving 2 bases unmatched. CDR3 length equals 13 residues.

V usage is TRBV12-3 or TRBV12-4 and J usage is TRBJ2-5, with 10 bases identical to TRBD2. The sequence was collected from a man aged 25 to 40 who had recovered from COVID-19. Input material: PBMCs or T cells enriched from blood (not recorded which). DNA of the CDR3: TGTGCCAGCAGTCCGGGACTAGCGGAGACCCAGTACTTC. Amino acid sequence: CASSPGLAETQYF.